The next 21 T cell receptor beta chains were all read from a single sample in a study of cytomegalovirus exposure and HLA in healthy donors. PCR amplification relied on 60 Vbeta primers (plus 13 Jbeta primers). Only in-frame clones appear in the TCRdb table, and some are missing; sequencing was by immunoSEQ multiplex PCR. Of around 140,000 clones detected, 65% to 80% appear once; the ten largest clones hold 10% to 15%. What was sequenced was PBMCs. The receptors derive from a man aged 35 to 55 in good health and CMV-seropositive.

This chain uses TRBV4-1 with TRBJ1-5, with D unclear. In germline, CDR1 is MGHRA, CDR2 YSYEKL. The CDR3 has 15 residues. The ends were cut back, 1 base at V and 0 bases at J, with 7 bases in the middle. CDR3 loop: CASSQVDYSNQPQHF. The CDR3 DNA reads TGCGCCAGCAGCCAAGTGGACTATAGCAATCAGCCCCAGCATTTT.

The rearrangement links TRBV27 to TRBJ1-1; 10 bases fit TRBD1. Germline V gene data show CDR1 as MNHEY and CDR2 as SMNVEV (reference sequence). With 7 bases clipped from V and 3 bases from J, the junction kept 8 bases outside the gene matches. The CDR3 totals 15 residues. Here the CDR3 DNA reads TGTGCCAGCACTGGGACAGGGGCGGGTGACACTGAAGCTTTCTTT. Protein product: CASTGTGAGDTEAFF.

This CDR3 reads CASSLEGTGTAFF. The CDR3 bases are TGTGCCAGCAGCTTGGAAGGGACAGGAACCGCTTTCTTT. The chain is built from TRBV5-5 and TRBJ1-1; 8 bases align to TRBD1. V was pared by 0 bases and J by 11 bases, with 6 bases of the junction left unmatched. Germline CDR1 and CDR2: SGHKS and YYEKEE (reference sequence). CDR3 size: 13 residues.

The J gene is TRBJ2-1, the V gene TRBV29-1, with 14 bases fitting TRBD2. With V trimmed by 4 bases and J by 8 bases, 4 bases remained unmatched. Germline-derived CDR1 and CDR2 are SQVTM and ANQGSEA. This CDR3 has 14 residues. The CDR3 protein is CSVGGTSGSDEQFF. The CDR3 nucleotides read TGCAGCGTTGGAGGGACTAGCGGGAGTGATGAGCAGTTCTTC.

This clone was counted a single time. The CDR3 DNA is TGTGCCAGCTCCATGGAGCCTAAAGTCTACGAGCAGTACTTC. The encoded protein is CASSMEPKVYEQYF. The J gene is TRBJ2-7, the V gene TRBV28; D ambiguous. The germline V and J ends were trimmed by 8 bases and 3 bases, with 17 bases remaining between them. Germline loops: CDR1 MDHEN, CDR2 SYDVKM. The CDR3 consists of 14 residues.

The J gene is TRBJ2-2, the V gene TRBV7-6; possible D gene TRBD1, 6 bases. The CDR3 length is 15 residues. Germline V gene sequence: CDR1 SGHVS, CDR2 FNYEAQ. V was pared by 5 bases and J by 5 bases, with 15 bases between. Here the CDR3 DNA reads TGTGCCAGCAGCATCAACCAGGGGCGGACCGGGGAGCTGTTTTTT. This codes for CASSINQGRTGELFF.

The chain carries TRBV15 and TRBJ1-5; D is possibly TRBD1 (5 bases). Between the trimmed V and J ends, which lost 0 bases and 3 bases, there was a span of 15 bases. Germline CDR1 reads LNHNV; CDR2 reads YYDKDF (reference sequence). The CDR3 runs to 17 residues. CDR3 protein: CATSRERGPVFNQPQHF. In DNA form, the CDR3 reads TGTGCCACCAGCAGAGAGCGGGGACCTGTTTTCAATCAGCCCCAGCATTTT.

The table lists this clone with a count of one. The chain couples TRBV20-1 to TRBJ1-2, with D unresolved. The CDR3 is made up of 11 amino acids. Trimming stripped 0 bases from V and 7 bases from J, with 6 bases between. Germline V gives CDR1 DFQATT, CDR2 SNEGSKA (reference sequence). DNA of the CDR3: TGCAGTGCTAGAGATATGTCTGGCTACACCTTC. Its protein is CSARDMSGYTF.

This clone was seen once. This chain links TRBV15 with TRBJ2-6, with TRBD1 as a possible D gene (5 bases). This CDR3 is built from 15 residues. CDR1 is LNHNV and CDR2 is YYDKDF in the germline V gene (reference sequence). Trimming removed 1 base at V and 4 bases at J, with 8 bases between. CDR3 nucleotide sequence: TGTGCCACCAGCAGAGGGGGCGCCGGGGCCAACGTCCTGACTTTC. Amino acids: CATSRGGAGANVLTF.

This rearrangement joins TRBV18 to TRBJ2-1; 11 bases align to TRBD2. The CDR3 contains 18 residues. Germline V gives CDR1 KGHSH, CDR2 LQKENI. After removal of 5 bases from V and 7 bases from J, the junction contained 16 bases not matched to a gene. CDR3 bases: TGTGCCAGCTCATCAAGGACTAGCGGGCCAAGGGGTACGAATGAGCAGTTCTTC. Its translation is CASSSRTSGPRGTNEQFF.

The chain employs TRBV6-1 and TRBJ2-7; 11 bases match TRBD2. V was pared by 6 bases and J by 3 bases, with 7 bases of the junction left unmatched. This CDR3 contains 15 residues. Germline assignment: CDR1 MNHNS and CDR2 SASEGT. The DNA of the CDR3 is TGTGCCAGCAGCCGAACTAGCGGGAGTATCTACGAGCAGTACTTC. It encodes CASSRTSGSIYEQYF.

This chain links TRBV11-2 with TRBJ1-2; D gene ambiguous. The CDR3 loop spans 12 amino acids. Trimming cost V 5 bases and J 4 bases, with 8 bases left between them. The germline gives CDR1 SGHAT, CDR2 FQNNGV. In DNA form, the CDR3 reads TGTGCCAGCAGCCCTAGCGGCTATGGCTACACCTTC. It is translated as CASSPSGYGYTF. Variable domain in full (rest from reference TRBV11-2 and TRBJ1-2): EAGVAQSPRYKIIEKRQSVAFWCNPISGHATLYWYQQILGQGPKLLIQFQNNGVVDDSQLPKDRFSAERLKGVDSTLKIQPAKLEDSAVYLCASSPSGYGYTFGSGTRLTVV.

The gene calls are TRBV7-9 and TRBJ1-1, with a weak D call TRBD1 (5 bases). Trimming took 4 bases from V and 10 from J, leaving 13 bases between them. This CDR3 is built from 12 residues. Germline CDR1 SEHNR, CDR2 FQNEAQ (reference sequence). In DNA, the CDR3 is TGTGCCAGCAGCTCCGGCTCGGACATAGCTTTCTTT. This codes for CASSSGSDIAFF. Supplemented by reference TRBV7-9 and TRBJ1-1, the full variable domain reads DTGVSQNPRHKITKRGQNVTFRCDPISEHNRLYWYRQTLGQGPEFLTYFQNEAQLEKSRLLSDRFSAERPKGSFSTLEIQRTEQGDSAMYLCASSSGSDIAFFGQGTRLTVV.

The genes are TRBV19 and TRBJ2-1; 10 bases line up with TRBD2. Per germline, CDR1 LNHDA and CDR2 SQIVND (reference sequence). This CDR3 spans 18 amino acids. V was clipped by 3 bases and J by 1 base; unmatched bases: 9. The CDR3 DNA reads TGTGCCAGTAGTATGTTAGCGGGAGGCCTCTCTTCCTACAATGAGCAGTTCTTC. This encodes CASSMLAGGLSSYNEQFF.

The rearrangement links TRBV15 to TRBJ2-4, with TRBD1 identical over 11 bases. The germline gives CDR1 LNHNV, CDR2 YYDKDF (reference sequence). Trimming took 1 base from V and 0 from J; bases not matched to a gene: 5. The length of the CDR3 is 18 residues. This chain's CDR3 is CATSRGGQGALAKNIQYF. CDR3 DNA sequence: TGTGCCACCAGCAGAGGCGGACAGGGGGCTCTAGCCAAAAACATTCAGTACTTC.

The V call is TRBV10-1, the J call TRBJ1-5; TRBD1 agrees at 8 bases. Trimming cost V 5 bases and J 4 bases; bases outside gene matches: 1. The CDR3 spans 13 residues. Germline CDR1 WNHNN, CDR2 SYGVQD (reference sequence). Written as DNA, the CDR3 is TGCGCCAGCAGTCAGGGGGCTAATCAGCCCCAGCATTTT. Residues: CASSQGANQPQHF.

V usage is TRBV7-2 and J usage is TRBJ2-5, with D tentatively TRBD1 (8 bases). The V end was cut by 6 bases, the J end by 11 bases, with 19 bases between. The CDR3 contains 13 residues. Germline V gives CDR1 SGHTA, CDR2 FQGNSA. CDR3 loop: CASSLQGAGEQYF. In nucleotides, the CDR3 is TGTGCCAGCAGTCTTCAGGGGGCGGGAGAGCAGTACTTC.

This clone was counted only a few times. The chain's CDR3 is CASSPGRPGNTIYF. The CDR3 nucleotides are TGTGCCAGCAGCCCCGGCAGGCCTGGAAACACCATATATTTT. J is TRBJ1-3 and V is TRBV28; unclear D gene. V lost 6 bases and J lost 2, with 11 bases in between. The CDR3 extends over 14 amino acids. Germline assignment: CDR1 MDHEN and CDR2 SYDVKM.

The genes are TRBV9 and TRBJ2-7; TRBD2 is a possible D gene (5 bases). The V gene lost 0 bases and the J gene lost 6 bases, with 13 bases spanning the gap. CDR3 length: 14 amino acids. Looked up from germline, CDR1 is SGDLS and CDR2 is YYNGEE. The DNA for the CDR3 is TGTGCCAGCAGCGTAGGAGGGCAAGGAGGCGAGCAGTACTTC. It specifies CASSVGGQGGEQYF.

This clone was observed once. This sequence joins TRBV5-6 and TRBJ2-2; TRBD2 aligns across 10 bases. This CDR3 has 18 amino acids. Germline V gene lookup returns CDR1 SGHDT and CDR2 YYEEEE. J was trimmed by 3 bases and V by 1 base; bases with no gene match: 9. The CDR3 sequence: CASSLFLAGVQDTGELFF. In DNA, the CDR3 is TGTGCCAGCAGCTTGTTCCTAGCGGGGGTCCAGGACACCGGGGAGCTGTTTTTT.

The genes are TRBV5-4 and TRBJ2-3; 9 bases agree with TRBD1. This CDR3 comprises 14 residues. Germline V CDR1 and CDR2: SGHNT, YYREEE (reference sequence). V lost 3 bases and J lost 3; bases outside the gene matches: 2. The DNA for the CDR3 is TGTGCCAGCAGCTGGACAGGGGTTACAGATACGCAGTATTTT. Amino acid sequence: CASSWTGVTDTQYF.